The rows below give T cell receptor beta chains drawn from one sample of a study of blood T cells in healthy people across ages. TCRdb fed the 5' RACE reads into MiXCR, producing one record per CDR3 protein. The sample has 1 million or so distinct CDR3 sequences; 40% to 55% are singletons. Sequenced input: blood. These TCRs come from a woman in her fifties or sixties in good health. Each CDR3 is given with its conserved first and last residue. The D gene is left open where the match is weak. Size is stated for part of the rows, as once, few or many counts, or as a class when the clone is expanded.

size	J	D	V	CDR3	DNA
-	TRBJ2-7	-	TRBV10-3	CAIRWTESYEQYF	TGTGCCATCAGGTGGACAGAATCCTACGAGCAGTACTTC
few	TRBJ2-1	TRBD2	TRBV27	CASSITSGLASGDEQFF	TGTGCCAGCAGTATAACTAGCGGACTAGCGTCTGGGGATGAGCAGTTCTTC
-	TRBJ2-3	-	TRBV20-1	CSPTVSTDTQYF	TGCAGTCCCACAGTAAGCACAGATACGCAGTATTTT
-	TRBJ2-3	-	TRBV15	CATSRGVGPTDTQYF	TGTGCCACCAGCAGAGGAGTGGGACCCACAGATACGCAGTATTTT
-	TRBJ2-1	-	TRBV2	CASSEGTTWNEQFF	TGTGCCAGCAGTGAAGGGACAACTTGGAATGAGCAGTTCTTC
-	TRBJ2-7	-	TRBV3-1	CASSQGDGFEQYF	TGTGCCAGCAGCCAAGGAGACGGCTTTGAGCAGTACTTC
-	TRBJ2-2	-	TRBV4-2	CASARRGGDTGELFF	TGTGCCAGCGCTCGCAGGGGAGGGGACACCGGGGAGCTGTTTTTT
-	TRBJ1-1	-	TRBV6-6	CASNGDVGTEAFF	TGTGCCAGCAATGGGGATGTGGGCACTGAAGCTTTCTTT
-	TRBJ2-2	-	TRBV7-9	CASSLMAPLGELFF	TGTGCCAGCAGCTTAATGGCTCCGCTCGGGGAGCTGTTTTTT
few	TRBJ2-5	-	TRBV7-7	CASSLGDTKTQYF	TGTGCCAGCAGCTTAGGGGACACAAAGACCCAGTACTTC
-	TRBJ2-1	TRBD2	TRBV7-9	CASRSNPRGGQDNEQFF	TGTGCCAGCAGATCTAACCCGCGGGGGGGTCAAGACAATGAGCAGTTCTTC
-	TRBJ2-3	TRBD1	TRBV4-1	CASSQEGTGFDTDTQYF	TGCGCCAGCAGCCAAGAGGGGACAGGATTCGACACAGATACGCAGTATTTT
-	TRBJ2-7	TRBD2	TRBV12-3/TRBV12-4	CASSFHGTSGSRNEQYF	TGTGCCAGCAGTTTCCATGGGACTAGCGGGAGTCGTAATGAGCAGTACTTC
-	TRBJ2-7	-	TRBV9	CASSSRDSSEQYF	TGTGCCAGCAGCTCCCGGGACTCCTCCGAGCAGTACTTC
-	TRBJ2-7	TRBD2	TRBV27	CATTTRFAGEYEQYF	TGTGCCACTACGACTAGGTTTGCGGGAGAGTACGAGCAGTACTTC
few	TRBJ2-3	-	TRBV6-6	CASGSLDTQYF	TGTGCCAGCGGCAGCCTTGATACGCAGTATTTT
once	TRBJ2-1	-	TRBV10-3	CAISTGQSSYNEQFF	TGTGCCATCAGTACGGGACAAAGCTCCTACAATGAGCAGTTCTTC
few	TRBJ1-1	-	TRBV20-1	CSARQPIPRTGGTEAFF	TGCAGTGCTAGACAACCCATTCCCAGGACGGGAGGGACTGAAGCTTTCTTT
-	TRBJ1-1	TRBD1	TRBV25-1	CASSEPPLGTDKTAFF	TGTGCCAGCAGTGAGCCCCCACTCGGGACAGATAAAACGGCTTTCTTT
-	TRBJ2-7	-	TRBV7-3	CASSPRADFNEQYF	TGTGCCAGCAGCCCAAGGGCGGACTTCAACGAGCAGTACTTC
-	TRBJ2-1	TRBD2	TRBV6-1	CASSERTSGWAYNEQFF	TGTGCCAGCAGTGAAAGGACTAGCGGTTGGGCCTACAATGAGCAGTTCTTC
once	TRBJ2-2	TRBD2	TRBV7-9	CASSATGLAGVSGELFF	TGTGCCAGCAGCGCGACAGGACTAGCGGGAGTTTCTGGGGAGCTGTTTTTT
-	TRBJ2-7	TRBD1	TRBV20-1	CSARSYTGTGGNEQYF	TGCAGTGCTAGATCCTACACCGGGACAGGGGGTAACGAGCAGTACTTC
many	TRBJ2-5	-	TRBV27	CASSLFAGVGWQYF	TGTGCCAGCAGTTTATTCGCAGGGGTCGGTTGGCAGTACTTC
few	TRBJ2-5	TRBD1	TRBV25-1	CASSGDRDQETQYF	TGTGCCAGCAGTGGCGACAGGGACCAAGAGACCCAGTACTTC
-	TRBJ2-7	-	TRBV12-3/TRBV12-4	CASSFFRGYSEQYF	TGTGCCAGCAGTTTTTTTAGGGGATATAGCGAGCAGTACTTC
few	TRBJ2-5	-	TRBV6-6	CASSYGAQMETQYF	TGTGCCAGCAGTTACGGGGCCCAAATGGAGACCCAGTACTTC
-	TRBJ2-7	TRBD2	TRBV7-2	CASSRRGHLAGSYEQYF	TGTGCCAGCAGCCGTAGAGGCCATCTAGCGGGGTCCTACGAGCAGTACTTC
-	TRBJ2-7	-	TRBV10-3	CAISASFGASDTVEQYF	TGTGCCATCAGTGCTTCCTTTGGGGCTAGCGATACGGTAGAGCAGTACTTC
-	TRBJ2-3	TRBD2	TRBV27	CASSLSPAGGPTDTQYF	TGTGCCAGCAGTTTATCCCCAGCGGGAGGGCCAACAGATACGCAGTATTTT
-	TRBJ2-5	-	TRBV6-5	CASSYWSIQETQYF	TGTGCCAGCAGTTACTGGAGTATCCAAGAGACCCAGTACTTC